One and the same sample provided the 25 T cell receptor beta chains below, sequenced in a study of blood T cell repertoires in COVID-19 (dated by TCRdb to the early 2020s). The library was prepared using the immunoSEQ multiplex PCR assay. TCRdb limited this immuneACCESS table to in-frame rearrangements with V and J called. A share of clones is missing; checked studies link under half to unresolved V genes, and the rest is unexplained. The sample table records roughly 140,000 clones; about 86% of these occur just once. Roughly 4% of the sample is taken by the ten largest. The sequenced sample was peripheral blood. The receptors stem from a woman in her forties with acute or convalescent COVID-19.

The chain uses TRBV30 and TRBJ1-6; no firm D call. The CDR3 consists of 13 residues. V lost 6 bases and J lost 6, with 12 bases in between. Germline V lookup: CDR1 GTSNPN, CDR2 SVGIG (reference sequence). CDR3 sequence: CACQSIANSPLHF. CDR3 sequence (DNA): TGTGCCTGCCAATCAATAGCTAATTCACCCCTCCACTTT. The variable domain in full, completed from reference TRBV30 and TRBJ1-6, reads SQTIHQWPATLVQPVGSPLSLECTVEGTSNPNLYWYRQAAGRGLQLLFYSVGIGQISSEVPQNLSASRPQDRQFILSSKKLLLSDSGFYLCACQSIANSPLHFGNGTRLTVT.

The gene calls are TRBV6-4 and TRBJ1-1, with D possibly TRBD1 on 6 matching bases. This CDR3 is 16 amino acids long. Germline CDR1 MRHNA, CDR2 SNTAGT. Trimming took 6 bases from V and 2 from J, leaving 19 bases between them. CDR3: CASREQGGRANTEAFF. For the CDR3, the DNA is TGTGCCAGCAGGGAACAGGGAGGGAGGGCCAACACTGAAGCTTTCTTT.

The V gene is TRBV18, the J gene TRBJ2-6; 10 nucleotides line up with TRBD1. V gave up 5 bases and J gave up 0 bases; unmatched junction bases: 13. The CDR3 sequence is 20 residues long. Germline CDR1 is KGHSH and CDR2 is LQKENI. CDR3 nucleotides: TGTGCCAGCTCATCTTATACCGGGACAGGGGACCTCTCTGGGGCCAACGTCCTGACTTTC. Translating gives CASSSYTGTGDLSGANVLTF.

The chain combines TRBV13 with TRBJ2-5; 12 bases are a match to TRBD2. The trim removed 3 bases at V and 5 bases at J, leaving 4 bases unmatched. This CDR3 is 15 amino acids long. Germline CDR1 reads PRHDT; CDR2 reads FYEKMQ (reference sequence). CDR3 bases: TGTGCCAGCAGCTTCCTAGCGGGGGGGCACGAGACCCAGTACTTC. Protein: CASSFLAGGHETQYF.

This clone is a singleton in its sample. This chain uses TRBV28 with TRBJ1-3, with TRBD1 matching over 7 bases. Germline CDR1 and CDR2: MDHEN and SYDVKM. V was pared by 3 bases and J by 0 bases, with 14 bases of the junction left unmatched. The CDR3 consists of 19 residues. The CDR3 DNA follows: TGTGCCAGCAGTTTTGTTCTAGACAGGGATTTTGGCTCTGGAAACACCATATATTTT. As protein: CASSFVLDRDFGSGNTIYF.

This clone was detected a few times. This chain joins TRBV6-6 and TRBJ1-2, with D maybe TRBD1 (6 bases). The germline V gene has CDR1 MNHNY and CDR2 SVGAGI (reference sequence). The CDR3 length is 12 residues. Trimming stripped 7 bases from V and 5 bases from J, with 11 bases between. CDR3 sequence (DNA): TGTGCCAGCAATGGGACACCGTATGGCTACACCTTC. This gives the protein CASNGTPYGYTF.

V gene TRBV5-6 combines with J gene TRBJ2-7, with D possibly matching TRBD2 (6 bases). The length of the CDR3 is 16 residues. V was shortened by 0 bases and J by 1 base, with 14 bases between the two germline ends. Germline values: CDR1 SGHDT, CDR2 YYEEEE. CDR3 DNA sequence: TGTGCCAGCAGCTTGGAACCCGGGACTCCGTCCTACGAGCAGTACTTC. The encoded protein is CASSLEPGTPSYEQYF.

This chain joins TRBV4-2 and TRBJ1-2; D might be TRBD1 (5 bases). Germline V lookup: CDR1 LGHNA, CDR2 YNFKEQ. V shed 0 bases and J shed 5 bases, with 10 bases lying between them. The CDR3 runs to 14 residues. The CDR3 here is CASSQDRAGYGYTF. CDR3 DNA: TGTGCCAGCAGCCAAGATCGCGCAGGGTATGGCTACACCTTC.

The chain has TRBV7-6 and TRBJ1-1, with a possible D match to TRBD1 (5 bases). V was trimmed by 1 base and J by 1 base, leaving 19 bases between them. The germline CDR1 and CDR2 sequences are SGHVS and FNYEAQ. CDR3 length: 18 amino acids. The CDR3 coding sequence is TGTGCCAGCAGCTTAGGAGCTGTGCGGAGGGGAGGGAACACTGAAGCTTTCTTT. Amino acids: CASSLGAVRRGGNTEAFF. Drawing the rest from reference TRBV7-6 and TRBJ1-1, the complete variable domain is GAGVSQSPRYKVTKRGQDVALRCDPISGHVSLYWYRQALGQGPEFLTYFNYEAQQDKSGLPNDRFSAERPEGSISTLTIQRTEQRDSAMYRCASSLGAVRRGGNTEAFFGQGTRLTVV.

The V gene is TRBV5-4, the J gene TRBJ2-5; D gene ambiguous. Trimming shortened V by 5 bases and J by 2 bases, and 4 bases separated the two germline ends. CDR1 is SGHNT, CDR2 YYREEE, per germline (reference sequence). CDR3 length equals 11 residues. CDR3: CASRSQETQYF. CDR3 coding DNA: TGTGCCAGCAGGTCACAAGAGACCCAGTACTTC.

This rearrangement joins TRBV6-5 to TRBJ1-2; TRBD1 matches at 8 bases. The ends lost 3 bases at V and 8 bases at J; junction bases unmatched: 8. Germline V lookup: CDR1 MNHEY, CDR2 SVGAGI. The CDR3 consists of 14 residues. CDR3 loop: CASSYDRGPGGYTF. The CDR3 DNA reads TGTGCCAGCAGTTATGACAGGGGCCCGGGAGGCTACACCTTC.

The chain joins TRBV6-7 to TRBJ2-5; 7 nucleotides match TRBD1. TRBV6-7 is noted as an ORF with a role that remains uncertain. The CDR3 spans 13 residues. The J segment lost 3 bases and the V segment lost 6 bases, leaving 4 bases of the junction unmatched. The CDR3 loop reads CASRGTAEETQYF. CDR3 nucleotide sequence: TGTGCCAGCAGGGGGACAGCCGAAGAGACCCAGTACTTC.

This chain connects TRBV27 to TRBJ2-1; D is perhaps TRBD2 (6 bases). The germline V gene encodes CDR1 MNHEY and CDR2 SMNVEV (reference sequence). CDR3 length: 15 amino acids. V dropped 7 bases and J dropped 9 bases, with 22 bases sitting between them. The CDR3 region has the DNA TGTGCCAGCACTTCGTTTGGGGTGGGGGGACGTGAGCAGTTCTTC. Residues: CASTSFGVGGREQFF.

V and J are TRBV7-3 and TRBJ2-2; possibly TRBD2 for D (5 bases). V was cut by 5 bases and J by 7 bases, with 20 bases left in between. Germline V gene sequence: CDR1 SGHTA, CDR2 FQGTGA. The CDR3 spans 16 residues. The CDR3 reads CASSETPSGVIGELFF. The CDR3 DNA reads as TGTGCCAGCAGCGAAACACCGAGCGGAGTGATCGGGGAGCTGTTTTTT. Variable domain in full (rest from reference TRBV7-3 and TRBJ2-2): GAGVSQTPSNKVTEKGKYVELRCDPISGHTALYWYRQSLGQGPEFLIYFQGTGAADDSGLPNDRFFAVRPEGSVSTLKIQRTERGDSAVYLCASSETPSGVIGELFFGEGSRLTVL.

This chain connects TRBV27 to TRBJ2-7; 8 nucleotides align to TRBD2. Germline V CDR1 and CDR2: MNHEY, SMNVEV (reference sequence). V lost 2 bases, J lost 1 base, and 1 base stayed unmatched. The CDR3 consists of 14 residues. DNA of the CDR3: TGTGCCAGCAGTTTAACTAGCGGTTCCTACGAGCAGTACTTC. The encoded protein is CASSLTSGSYEQYF.

The DNA for the CDR3 is TGTGCCAGCAGCTTAGACGCGAGCTCCTACGAGCAGTACTTC. Residues: CASSLDASSYEQYF. The gene calls are TRBV7-6 and TRBJ2-7, with D unresolved. Looked up from germline, CDR1 is SGHVS and CDR2 is FNYEAQ. CDR3 size: 14 residues. Trimming cost V 1 base and J 0 bases, with 7 bases left between them. The variable domain in full, with the rest retrieved from reference TRBV7-6 and TRBJ2-7, is GAGVSQSPRYKVTKRGQDVALRCDPISGHVSLYWYRQALGQGPEFLTYFNYEAQQDKSGLPNDRFSAERPEGSISTLTIQRTEQRDSAMYRCASSLDASSYEQYFGPGTRLTVT.

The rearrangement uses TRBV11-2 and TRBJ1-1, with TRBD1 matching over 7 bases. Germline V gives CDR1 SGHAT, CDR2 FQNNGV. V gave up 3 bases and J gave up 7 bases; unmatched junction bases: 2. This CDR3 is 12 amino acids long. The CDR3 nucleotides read TGTGCCAGCAGCTTCACAGGGGTTGAAGCTTTCTTT. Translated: CASSFTGVEAFF.

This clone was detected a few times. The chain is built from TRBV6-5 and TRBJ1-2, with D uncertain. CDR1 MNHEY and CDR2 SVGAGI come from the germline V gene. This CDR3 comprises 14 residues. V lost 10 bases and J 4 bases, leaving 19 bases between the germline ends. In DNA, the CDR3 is TGTGCCACGGCCCCTACCGGGGTTTCCTATGGCTACACCTTC. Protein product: CATAPTGVSYGYTF.

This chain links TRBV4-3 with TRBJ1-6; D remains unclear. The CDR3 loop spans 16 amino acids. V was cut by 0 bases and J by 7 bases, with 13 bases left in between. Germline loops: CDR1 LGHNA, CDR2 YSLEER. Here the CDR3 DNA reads TGCGCCAGCAGCCAAGATCCCCTCAACCTAAATTCACCCCTCCACTTT. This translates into CASSQDPLNLNSPLHF.

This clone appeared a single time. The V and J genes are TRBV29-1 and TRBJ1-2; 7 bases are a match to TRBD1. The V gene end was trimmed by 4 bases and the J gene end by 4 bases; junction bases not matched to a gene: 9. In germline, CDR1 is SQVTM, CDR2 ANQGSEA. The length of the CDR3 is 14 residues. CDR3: CSVGRDSYSYGYTF. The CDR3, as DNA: TGCAGCGTTGGGAGGGACAGCTATTCCTATGGCTACACCTTC.

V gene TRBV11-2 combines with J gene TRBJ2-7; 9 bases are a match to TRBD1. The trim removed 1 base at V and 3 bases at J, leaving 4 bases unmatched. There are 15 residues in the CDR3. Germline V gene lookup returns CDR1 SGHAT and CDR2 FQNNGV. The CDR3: CASSLGRDRVYEQYF. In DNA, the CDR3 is TGTGCCAGCAGCTTAGGCCGGGACAGGGTCTACGAGCAGTACTTC.

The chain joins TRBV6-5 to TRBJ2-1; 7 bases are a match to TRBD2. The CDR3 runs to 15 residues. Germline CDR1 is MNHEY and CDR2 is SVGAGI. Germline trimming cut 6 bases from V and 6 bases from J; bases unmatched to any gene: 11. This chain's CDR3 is CASSLRTSRSNEQFF. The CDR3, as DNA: TGTGCCAGCAGCCTCCGGACTAGTCGTTCCAATGAGCAGTTCTTC.

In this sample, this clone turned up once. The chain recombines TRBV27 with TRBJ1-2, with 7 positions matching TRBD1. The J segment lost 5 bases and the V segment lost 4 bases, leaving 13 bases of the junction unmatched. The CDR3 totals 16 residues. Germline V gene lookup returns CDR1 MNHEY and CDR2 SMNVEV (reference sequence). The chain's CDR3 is CASSYRGTAGGYGYTF. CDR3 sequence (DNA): TGTGCCAGCAGTTATCGTGGGACAGCGGGTGGTTATGGCTACACCTTC.

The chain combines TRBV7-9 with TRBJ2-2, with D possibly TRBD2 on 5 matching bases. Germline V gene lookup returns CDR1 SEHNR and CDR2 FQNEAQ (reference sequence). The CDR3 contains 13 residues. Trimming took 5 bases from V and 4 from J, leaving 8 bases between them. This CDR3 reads CASSLSVTGELFF. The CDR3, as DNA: TGTGCCAGCAGCCTTAGCGTCACCGGGGAGCTGTTTTTT.

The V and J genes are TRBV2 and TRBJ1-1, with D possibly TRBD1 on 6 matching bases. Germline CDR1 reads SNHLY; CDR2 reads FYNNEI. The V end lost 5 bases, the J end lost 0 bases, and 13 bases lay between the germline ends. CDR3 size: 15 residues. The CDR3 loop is CASSIGQSMNTEAFF. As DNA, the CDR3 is TGTGCCAGCAGTATAGGACAGAGTATGAACACTGAAGCTTTCTTT.